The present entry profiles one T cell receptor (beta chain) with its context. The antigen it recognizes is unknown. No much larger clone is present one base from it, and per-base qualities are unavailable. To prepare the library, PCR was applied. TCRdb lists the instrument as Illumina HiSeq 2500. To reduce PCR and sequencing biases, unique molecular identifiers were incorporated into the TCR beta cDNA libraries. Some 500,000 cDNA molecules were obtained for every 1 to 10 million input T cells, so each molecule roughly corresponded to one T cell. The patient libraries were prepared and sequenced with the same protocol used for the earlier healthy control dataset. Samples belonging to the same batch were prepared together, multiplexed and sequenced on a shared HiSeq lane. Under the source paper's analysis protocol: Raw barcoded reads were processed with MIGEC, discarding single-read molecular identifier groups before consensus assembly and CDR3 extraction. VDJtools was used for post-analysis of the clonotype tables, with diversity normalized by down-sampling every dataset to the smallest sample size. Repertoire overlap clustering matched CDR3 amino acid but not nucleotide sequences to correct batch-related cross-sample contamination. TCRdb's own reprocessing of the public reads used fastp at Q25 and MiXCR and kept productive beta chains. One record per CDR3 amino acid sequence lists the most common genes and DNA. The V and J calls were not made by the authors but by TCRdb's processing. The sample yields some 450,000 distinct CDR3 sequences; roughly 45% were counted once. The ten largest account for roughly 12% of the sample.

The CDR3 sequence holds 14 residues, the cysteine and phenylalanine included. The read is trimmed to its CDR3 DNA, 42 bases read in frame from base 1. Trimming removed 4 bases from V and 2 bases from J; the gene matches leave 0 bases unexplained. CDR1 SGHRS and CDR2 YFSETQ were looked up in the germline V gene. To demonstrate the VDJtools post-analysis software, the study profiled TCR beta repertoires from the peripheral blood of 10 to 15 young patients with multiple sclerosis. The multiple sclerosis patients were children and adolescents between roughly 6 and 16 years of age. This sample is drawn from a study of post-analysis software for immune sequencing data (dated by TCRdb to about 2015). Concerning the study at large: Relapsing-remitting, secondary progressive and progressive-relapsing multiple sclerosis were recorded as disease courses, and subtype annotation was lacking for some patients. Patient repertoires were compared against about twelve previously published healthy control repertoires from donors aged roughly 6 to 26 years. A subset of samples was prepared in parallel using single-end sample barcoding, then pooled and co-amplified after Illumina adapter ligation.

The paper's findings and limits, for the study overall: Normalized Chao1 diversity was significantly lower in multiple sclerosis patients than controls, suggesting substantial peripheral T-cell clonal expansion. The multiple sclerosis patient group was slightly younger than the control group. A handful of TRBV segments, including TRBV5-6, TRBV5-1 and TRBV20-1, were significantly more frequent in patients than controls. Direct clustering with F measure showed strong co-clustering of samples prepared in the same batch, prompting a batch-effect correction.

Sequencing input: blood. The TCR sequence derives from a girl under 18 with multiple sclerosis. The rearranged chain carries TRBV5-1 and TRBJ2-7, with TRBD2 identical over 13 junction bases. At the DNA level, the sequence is TGCGCCAGCAGCGGGACTAGCGGGGCCTACGAGCAGTACTTC. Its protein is CASSGTSGAYEQYF. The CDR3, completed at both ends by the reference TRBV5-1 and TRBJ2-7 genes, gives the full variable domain KAGVTQTPRYLIKTRGQQVTLSCSPISGHRSVSWYQQTPGQGLQFLFEYFSETQRNKGNFPGRFSGRQFSNSRSEMNVSTLELGDSALYLCASSGTSGAYEQYFGPGTRLTVT.